These 6 T cell receptor beta chains came from one sample sequenced in a study of breast tumors, draining lymph nodes, adjacent tissues. TCRdb reanalysed the multiplex PCR reads using MiXCR and keeps one entry per CDR3 protein. The sample carries about 230,000 distinct CDR3 sequences, about 34% recorded once. The lymph nodes were axillary draining lymph nodes from breast cancer patients. Material: axillary lymph node tissue. These receptor sequences come from a female donor with breast cancer. Some clones in this sample may be carry-over from other donors' samples.

This sequence joins TRBV7-9 and TRBJ1-1; D gene uncertain. Trimming stripped 0 bases from V and 1 base from J, with 6 bases between. The CDR3 covers 14 residues. Per germline, CDR1 SEHNR and CDR2 FQNEAQ (reference sequence). This CDR3 reads CASSLADPNTEAFF. The CDR3 nucleotides are TGTGCCAGCAGCTTAGCGGACCCGAACACTGAAGCTTTCTTT.

This clonotype has a count of ten or more. The chain is built from TRBV25-1 and TRBJ2-3; 8 nucleotides match TRBD2. This CDR3 region has 16 residues. V was clipped by 4 bases and J by 2 bases; unmatched bases: 8. Germline CDR1 reads MGHDK; CDR2 reads SYGVNS. The CDR3 spells CASSALTSGDTDTQYF. CDR3 DNA: TGTGCCAGCAGTGCCCTAACTAGCGGAGACACAGATACGCAGTATTTT. Variable domain in full (rest from reference TRBV25-1 and TRBJ2-3): EADIYQTPRYLVIGTGKKITLECSQTMGHDKMYWYQQDPGMELHLIHYSYGVNSTEKGDLSSESTVSRIRTEHFPLTLESARPSHTSQYLCASSALTSGDTDTQYFGPGTRLTVL.

By frequency in the sample, this clonotype is medium-sized. V usage is TRBV20-1 and J usage is TRBJ1-6, with D possibly matching TRBD1 (5 bases). The V end lost 3 bases, the J end lost 5 bases, and 17 bases lay between the germline ends. The CDR3 totals 16 residues. Germline CDR1 DFQATT, CDR2 SNEGSKA (reference sequence). CDR3 loop: CSARDPVQGDNSPLHF. CDR3 coding DNA: TGCAGTGCTAGGGATCCCGTCCAGGGCGATAATTCACCCCTCCACTTT.

This clonotype was found many times. This sequence joins TRBV11-2 and TRBJ2-3; 7 positions match TRBD2. J was trimmed by 2 bases and V by 5 bases; bases with no gene match: 1. The CDR3 has 13 residues. Germline lookup yields CDR1 SGHAT and CDR2 FQNNGV. The DNA of the CDR3 is TGTGCCAGCAGCGGGAGGGCCACAGATACGCAGTATTTT. Encoded protein: CASSGRATDTQYF.

The rearrangement links TRBV24-1 to TRBJ2-3, with TRBD2 matching 10 bases. The V gene end was trimmed by 0 bases and the J gene end by 11 bases; junction bases not matched to a gene: 13. The CDR3 sequence is 17 residues long. Germline V lookup: CDR1 KGHDR, CDR2 SFDVKD. As DNA, the CDR3 is TGTGCCACCAGTGATTTGTCGGTAGCGGGAGGTATCAATGAGCAGTATTTT. Amino acid sequence: CATSDLSVAGGINEQYF.

The table lists this clonotype with a few counts. The CDR3 is CASSLVGTAHTF. DNA of the CDR3: TGTGCCAGCAGCTTAGTAGGGACAGCTCATACCTTC. The chain joins TRBV7-9 to TRBJ1-2, with TRBD1 matching over 7 bases. CDR3 length: 12 residues. V was pared by 1 base and J by 14 bases, with 7 bases of the junction left unmatched. The germline V gene encodes CDR1 SEHNR and CDR2 FQNEAQ (reference sequence).